This entry features one TCR beta chain sequence. The sample originates from a study of blood T cell repertoires in COVID-19. Looking at the study overall: The origin of the acute and convalescent COVID-19 samples was the United States, Italy and Spain. PBMCs, B-cell-depleted T cells, or T cells provided the cDNA or gDNA that made up the material.

Two negative PCRs, clearance, or symptom resolution were required of recovered Cohort 3 donors. CDR3 length: 16 amino acids. Germline CDR1 reads MDHEN; CDR2 reads SYDVKM. Trimming removed 4 bases at V and 4 bases at J, with 14 bases between. Study processing details: Researchers report that nucleated cell counts were estimated from reference gene primer amplification. Sequenced by immunoSEQ multiplex PCR; TCRdb stores in-frame clones only, minus some. V, J and clone size are taken as reported in that table, and D and trimming were inferred from the DNA itself. Among a few hundred thousand clones listed, roughly 89% were seen once.

The chain uses TRBV28 and TRBJ1-6, with D perhaps matching TRBD1 (6 bases). This sequence originates from a woman aged 30 to 39 who had recovered from COVID-19. The sequenced material came from PBMCs or T cells enriched from blood (not recorded which). CDR3 in DNA: TGTGCCAGCAGTTGGACAGTGCCATTGTATAATTCACCCCTCCACTTT. Translated: CASSWTVPLYNSPLHF.